This TCR beta chain was sequenced for a study of blood T cell repertoires in COVID-19. At the level of the study: Donors in the United States, Italy and Spain gave samples during acute or convalescent COVID-19.

Germline CDR1 MNHEY, CDR2 SMNVEV (reference sequence). The V and J ends lost 5 bases and 5 bases respectively, with 15 bases between them. This CDR3 contains 14 residues. Sequencing used immunoSEQ multiplex PCR; TCRdb keeps in-frame clones, though not all of them. The profile shows approximately 40,000 clones, over 75% of them singletons. The TCR was taken from a human donor in a cohort sampled during active COVID-19. This rearrangement joins TRBV27 to TRBJ1-2, with D hard to call. Sequencing was done on a sample of peripheral blood. The CDR3 DNA follows: TGTGCCAGCAGTCCCCTTGGACTTCGGTATGGCTACACCTTC. Amino acids: CASSPLGLRYGYTF.